Each of the 13 T cell receptor beta chains below was sequenced from the same sample in a study of beta chain features in type 1 diabetes. No antigen is known for these receptors. Study-wide results and limits: Significant though moderate, a shortening of TCRB CDR3s appeared in all four CD4+ subsets of Type 1 diabetes patients.

Every isolated RNA sample was fully reverse transcribed, so sequencing captured expressed TCRB transcripts. This table comes from immunoSEQ multiplex PCR, and its TCRdb copy is limited to in-frame clones, with some not included. The data contain around 100,000 clones, 25% to 35% of them singletons. Material for sequencing was central memory CD4+ T cells from blood. The receptors come from a woman aged 18-29 years with type 1 diabetes.

The chain employs TRBV10-3 and TRBJ2-5; the D gene is possibly TRBD1 (6 bases). CDR3 length: 13 amino acids. Trimming left V 5 bases short and J 1 base short, with 8 bases between. Per the germline V gene, CDR1 is ENHRY and CDR2 is SYGVKD. In DNA form, the CDR3 reads TGTGCCATCAGTTGGACAGTCCAAGAGACCCAGTACTTC. This encodes CAISWTVQETQYF.

The table lists this clone with a few counts. V gene TRBV6-1 combines with J gene TRBJ2-6; the D gene is possibly TRBD1 (5 bases). Per the germline V gene, CDR1 is MNHNS and CDR2 is SASEGT. The CDR3 has 15 residues. The V end was cut by 6 bases, the J end by 3 bases, with 12 bases between. CDR3 sequence reads: CASSVLRGGANVLTF. The CDR3 DNA reads as TGTGCCAGCAGCGTACTAAGGGGTGGGGCCAACGTCCTGACTTTC.

The chain combines TRBV30 with TRBJ1-2; D ambiguous. V lost 1 base, J lost 2 bases, and 5 bases lay in between. Germline loops: CDR1 GTSNPN, CDR2 SVGIG (reference sequence). The length of the CDR3 is 12 residues. The CDR3 DNA reads as TGTGCCTGGAGTGAAGCGAACTATGGCTACACCTTC. As protein: CAWSEANYGYTF.

The gene calls are TRBV4-2 and TRBJ2-5; D might be TRBD2 (6 bases). The germline V gene encodes CDR1 LGHNA and CDR2 YNFKEQ. The CDR3 has 15 residues. Trimming shortened V by 1 base and J by 2 bases, and 11 bases separated the two germline ends. The CDR3 region has the DNA TGTGCCAGCAGCCAAGCGACGGGACTTCAAGAGACCCAGTACTTC. Encoded protein: CASSQATGLQETQYF.

This clone was seen only a few times. J is TRBJ2-6 and V is TRBV6-1, with 7 bases matching TRBD1. CDR3 length: 18 amino acids. Losses at the gene ends were 2 bases for V and 3 bases for J; bases not matched to a gene: 10. CDR1 MNHNS and CDR2 SASEGT come from the germline V gene. This CDR3 is CASSEKRVQGSGANVLTF. The CDR3 nucleotides are TGTGCCAGCAGTGAAAAGAGGGTACAGGGGAGTGGGGCCAACGTCCTGACTTTC.

This sequence joins TRBV7-2 and TRBJ2-7; TRBD2 matches at 12 bases. Germline V CDR1 and CDR2: SGHTA, FQGNSA. Trimming cost V 5 bases and J 7 bases; bases outside gene matches: 9. CDR3 length equals 15 residues. The CDR3 protein is CASSTGLAGSVEQYF. The CDR3 nucleotides are TGTGCCAGCAGCACAGGACTAGCGGGGTCGGTAGAGCAGTACTTC.

The chain links TRBV2 to TRBJ2-5, with 15 positions matching TRBD2. The CDR3 loop spans 18 amino acids. Germline loops: CDR1 SNHLY, CDR2 FYNNEI. Unmatched junction bases numbered 7, after V lost 5 bases and J lost 0 bases. The CDR3 DNA reads as TGTGCCAGCAGTACCGGGACTAGCGGGAGGACGTACCAAGAGACCCAGTACTTC. Translated, it gives CASSTGTSGRTYQETQYF. Based on the CDR3 plus reference TRBV2 and TRBJ2-5, the full variable domain is EPEVTQTPSHQVTQMGQEVILRCVPISNHLYFYWYRQILGQKVEFLVSFYNNEISEKSEIFDDQFSVERPDGSNFTLKIRSTKLEDSAMYFCASSTGTSGRTYQETQYFGPGTRLLVL.

Only a few counts were recorded for this clone. V usage is TRBV18 and J usage is TRBJ2-7, with 7 bases that match TRBD1. The V and J ends lost 3 bases and 2 bases, in that order; junction bases with no gene match: 1. Germline assignment: CDR1 KGHSH and CDR2 LQKENI. The CDR3 contains 13 residues. The CDR3 DNA follows: TGTGCCAGCTCACCGACAGGGACCTACGAGCAGTACTTC. Residues: CASSPTGTYEQYF. The full variable domain, its missing parts supplied by reference TRBV18 and TRBJ2-7, is NAGVMQNPRHLVRRRGQEARLRCSPMKGHSHVYWYRQLPEEGLKFMVYLQKENIIDESGMPKERFSAEFPKEGPSILRIQQVVRGDSAAYFCASSPTGTYEQYFGPGTRLTVT.

This chain connects TRBV11-2 to TRBJ2-7, with TRBD2 identical over 7 bases. With 1 base clipped from V and 3 bases from J, the junction kept 0 bases outside the gene matches. CDR3 length: 13 residues. The germline V gene encodes CDR1 SGHAT and CDR2 FQNNGV. The CDR3 region has the DNA TGTGCCAGCAGCTTAGTAGCGGGCTACGAGCAGTACTTC. As protein: CASSLVAGYEQYF.

This clone was observed a few times. The chain is built from TRBV18 and TRBJ1-2; unclear D gene. The CDR3 is 15 amino acids. In germline, CDR1 is KGHSH, CDR2 LQKENI. The V end was cut by 6 bases, the J end by 0 bases, with 14 bases between. The CDR3 nucleotides read TGTGCCAGCTCTAACGAAGGAGGCCCTAACTATGGCTACACCTTC. Translation: CASSNEGGPNYGYTF.

This clone was detected only a few times. The CDR3 region is CASSIPGQGTYSNQPQHF. DNA for the CDR3: TGTGCCAGCTCTATACCGGGACAGGGGACATATAGCAATCAGCCCCAGCATTTT. The chain joins TRBV2 to TRBJ1-5; TRBD1 aligns across 10 bases. CDR3 length: 18 residues. The ends lost 8 bases at V and 0 bases at J; junction bases unmatched: 13. Looked up from germline, CDR1 is SNHLY and CDR2 is FYNNEI. The full variable domain, rest sourced from reference TRBV2 and TRBJ1-5, is EPEVTQTPSHQVTQMGQEVILRCVPISNHLYFYWYRQILGQKVEFLVSFYNNEISEKSEIFDDQFSVERPDGSNFTLKIRSTKLEDSAMYFCASSIPGQGTYSNQPQHFGDGTRLSIL.

There are a few counts of this clone. V usage is TRBV5-6 and J usage is TRBJ2-1, with 10 bases fitting TRBD2. The germline CDR1 and CDR2 sequences are SGHDT and YYEEEE. The CDR3 has 17 residues. The V gene end was trimmed by 3 bases and the J gene end by 0 bases; junction bases not matched to a gene: 6. The CDR3 region has the DNA TGTGCCAGCAGCTGGGGACTAGCGCATAGCTCCTACAATGAGCAGTTCTTC. Its translation is CASSWGLAHSSYNEQFF.

The chain uses TRBV18 and TRBJ1-1, with 7 bases matching TRBD1. CDR1 is KGHSH, CDR2 LQKENI, per germline. The CDR3 is 15 residues long. V shed 3 bases, J shed 2 bases, and the junction held 6 bases outside the gene matches. The CDR3 is CASSPSQGTNTEAFF. The CDR3 nucleotides are TGTGCCAGCTCACCTTCACAGGGGACTAACACTGAAGCTTTCTTT.